The text below deals with one T cell receptor beta chain. The CDR3 loop spans 17 amino acids. CDR1 is SGHAT and CDR2 is FQNNGV in the germline V gene. Germline trimming cut 2 bases from V and 5 bases from J; bases unmatched to any gene: 12. The entry originates in a study of immune cell composition in non-small cell lung cancer. Assay used: immunoSEQ multiplex PCR; TCRdb lists only in-frame clones, some missing. The sample yields approximately 3,000 clones, 81% seen once. In addition, the sample was reused for a study of CD4 T cells in lung cancer. From that study: Blood T cells were screened for responses to candidate mutation neoepitopes.

The chain is built from TRBV11-2 and TRBJ2-5; 9 nucleotides align to TRBD1. This clonotype was sampled from a human donor with non-small cell lung cancer. What was sequenced was lung tumor tissue. CDR3 in DNA: TGTGCCAGCAGCTTAAGAGTGCTAAACAGGGGGCGGGAGACCCAGTACTTC. Protein product: CASSLRVLNRGRETQYF.